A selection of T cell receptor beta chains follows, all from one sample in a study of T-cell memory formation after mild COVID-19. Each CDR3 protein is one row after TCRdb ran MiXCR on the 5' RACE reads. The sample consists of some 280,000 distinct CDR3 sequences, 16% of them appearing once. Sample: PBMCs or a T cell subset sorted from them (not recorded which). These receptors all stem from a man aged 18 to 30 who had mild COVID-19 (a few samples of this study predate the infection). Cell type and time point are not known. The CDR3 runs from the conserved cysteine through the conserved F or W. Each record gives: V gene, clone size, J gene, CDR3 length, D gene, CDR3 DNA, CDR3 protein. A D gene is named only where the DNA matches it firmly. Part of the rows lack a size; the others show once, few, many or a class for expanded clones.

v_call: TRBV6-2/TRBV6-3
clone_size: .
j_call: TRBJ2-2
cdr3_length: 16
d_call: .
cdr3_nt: TGTGCCAGCACCAAGAGGGTGGCAGGGGAAGCCGGGGAGCTGTTTTTT
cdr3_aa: CASTKRVAGEAGELFF

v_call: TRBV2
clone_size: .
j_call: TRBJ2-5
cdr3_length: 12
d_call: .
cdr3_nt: TGTGCCAGCTCCCGAGAGTCCGGCCTGGAGTACTTC
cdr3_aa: CASSRESGLEYF

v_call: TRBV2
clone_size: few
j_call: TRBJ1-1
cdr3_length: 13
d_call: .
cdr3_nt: TGTGCCAGGGAAAGTAGTACAGACACTGAAGCTTTCTTT
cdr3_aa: CARESSTDTEAFF

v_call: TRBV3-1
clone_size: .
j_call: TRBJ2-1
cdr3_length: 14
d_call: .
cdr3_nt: TGTGCCAGCAGCCAAGATCCGGCCTACAATGAGCAGTTCTTC
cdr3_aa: CASSQDPAYNEQFF

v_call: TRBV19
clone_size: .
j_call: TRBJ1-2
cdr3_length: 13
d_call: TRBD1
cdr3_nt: TGTGCCAGTAGATCGGGACAGCACTATGGCTACACCTTC
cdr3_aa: CASRSGQHYGYTF

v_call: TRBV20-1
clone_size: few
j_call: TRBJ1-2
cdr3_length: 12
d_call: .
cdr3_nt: TGCAGTGCTAGCGACGGAACCTATGGCTACACCTTC
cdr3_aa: CSASDGTYGYTF

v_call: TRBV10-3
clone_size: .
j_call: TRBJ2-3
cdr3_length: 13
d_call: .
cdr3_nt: TGTGCCATCAGTGAGTCCCTTCCAGATACGCAGTATTTT
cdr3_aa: CAISESLPDTQYF

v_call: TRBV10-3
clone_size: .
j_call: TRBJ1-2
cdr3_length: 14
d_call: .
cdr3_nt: TGTGCCATCTCCTGGGACGGATCTAACTATGGCTACACCTTC
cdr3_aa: CAISWDGSNYGYTF

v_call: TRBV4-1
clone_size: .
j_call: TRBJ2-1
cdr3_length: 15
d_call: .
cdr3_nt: TGCGCCAGCAGCCCGGACTCCCTAGCGAAAGATGAGCAGTTCTTC
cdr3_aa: CASSPDSLAKDEQFF

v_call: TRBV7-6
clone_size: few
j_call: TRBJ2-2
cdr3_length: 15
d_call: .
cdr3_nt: TGTGCCAGCAGCTCCGGACTGTTAAACACCGGGGAGCTGTTTTTT
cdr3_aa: CASSSGLLNTGELFF

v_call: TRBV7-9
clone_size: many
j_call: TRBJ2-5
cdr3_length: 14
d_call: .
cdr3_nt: TGTGCCAGCAGCTTCTACGCTAGCCAAGAGACCCAGTACTTC
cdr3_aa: CASSFYASQETQYF

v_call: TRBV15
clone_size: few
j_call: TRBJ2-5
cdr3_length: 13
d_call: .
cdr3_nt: TGTGCCACCAGCCGGGGCGGTGCCGAGACCCAGTACTTC
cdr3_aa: CATSRGGAETQYF

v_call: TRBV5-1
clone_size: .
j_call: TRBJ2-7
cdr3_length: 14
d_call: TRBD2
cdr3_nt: TGCGCCAGCAGCTTGCGGGGGGTAAACTACGAGCAGTACTTC
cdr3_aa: CASSLRGVNYEQYF

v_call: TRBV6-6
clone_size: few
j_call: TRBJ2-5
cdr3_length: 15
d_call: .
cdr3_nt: TGTGCCAGCAGTTACCTTGTAGGTGGAGGGGAGACCCAGTACTTC
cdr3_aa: CASSYLVGGGETQYF

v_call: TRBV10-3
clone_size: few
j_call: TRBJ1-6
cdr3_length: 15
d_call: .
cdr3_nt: TGTGCCATCAGTGAGTCCGGGCCTCCGAATTCACCCCTCCACTTT
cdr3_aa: CAISESGPPNSPLHF

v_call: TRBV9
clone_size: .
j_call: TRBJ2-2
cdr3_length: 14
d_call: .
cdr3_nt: TGTGCCAGCAGCGCTACAGGGAACACCGGGGAGCTGTTTTTT
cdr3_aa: CASSATGNTGELFF

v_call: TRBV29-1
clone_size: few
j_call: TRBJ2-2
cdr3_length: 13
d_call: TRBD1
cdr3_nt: TGCAGCGTTGGGACAGGGAATTCCGGGGAGCTGTTTTTT
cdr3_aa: CSVGTGNSGELFF

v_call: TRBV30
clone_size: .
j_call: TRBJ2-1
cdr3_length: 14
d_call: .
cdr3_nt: TGTGCCTGGGCGGAGGGGAGCTCCTACAATGAGCAGTTCTTC
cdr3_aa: CAWAEGSSYNEQFF

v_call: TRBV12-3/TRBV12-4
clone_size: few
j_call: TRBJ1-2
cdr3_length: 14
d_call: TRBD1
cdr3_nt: TGTGCCAGCAGCGAACCCCAGGGGGCTCATGGCTACACCTTC
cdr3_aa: CASSEPQGAHGYTF

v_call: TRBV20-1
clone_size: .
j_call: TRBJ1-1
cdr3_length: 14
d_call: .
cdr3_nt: TGCAGTGTTTCCCGCGCAGGGTGGGGCACTGAAGCTTTCTTT
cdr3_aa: CSVSRAGWGTEAFF

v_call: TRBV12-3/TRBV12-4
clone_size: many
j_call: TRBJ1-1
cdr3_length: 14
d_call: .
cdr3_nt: TGTGCCAGCAGTGCCGGGACGGTGAACACTGAAGCTTTCTTT
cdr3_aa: CASSAGTVNTEAFF

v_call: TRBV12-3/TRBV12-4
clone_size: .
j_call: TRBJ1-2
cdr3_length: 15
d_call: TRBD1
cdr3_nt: TGTGCCAGCAGTCTAGCCGGGACAGGGACCTATGGCTACACCTTC
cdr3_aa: CASSLAGTGTYGYTF

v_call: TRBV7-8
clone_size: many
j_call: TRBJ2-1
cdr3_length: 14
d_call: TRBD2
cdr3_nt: TGTGCCAGCAACGCTGCGGGGGTACTCAATGAGCAGTTCTTC
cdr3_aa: CASNAAGVLNEQFF

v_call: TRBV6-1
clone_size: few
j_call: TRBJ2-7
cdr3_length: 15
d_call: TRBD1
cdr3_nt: TGTGCCAGCAGAGGGGAGACAGGGGCTGGGTACGAGCAGTACTTC
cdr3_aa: CASRGETGAGYEQYF

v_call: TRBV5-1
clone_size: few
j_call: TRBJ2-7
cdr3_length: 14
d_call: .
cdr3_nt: TGCGCCAGCAGGACTGGCGGGACCTCCTACGAGCAGTACTTC
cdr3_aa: CASRTGGTSYEQYF

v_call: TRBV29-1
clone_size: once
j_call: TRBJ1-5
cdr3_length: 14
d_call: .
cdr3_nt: TGCAGCGTTTCGGACGGCTTACACAATCAGCCCCAGCATTTT
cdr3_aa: CSVSDGLHNQPQHF

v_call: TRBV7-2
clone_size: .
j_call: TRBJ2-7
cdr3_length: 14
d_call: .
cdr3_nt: TGTGCCAGCAGCTTAGGCCCCCTCTCCTACGAGCAGTACTTC
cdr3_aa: CASSLGPLSYEQYF

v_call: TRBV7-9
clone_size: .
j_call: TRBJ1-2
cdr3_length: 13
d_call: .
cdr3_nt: TGTGCCAGCAGCTTAGCGTCAGCGTATGGCTACACCTTC
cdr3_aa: CASSLASAYGYTF

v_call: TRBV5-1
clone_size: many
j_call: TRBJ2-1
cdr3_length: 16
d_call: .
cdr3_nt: TGCGCCAGCAGCTTGGTCGTTACCGGGACCACCAATGAGCAGTTCTTC
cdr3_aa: CASSLVVTGTTNEQFF

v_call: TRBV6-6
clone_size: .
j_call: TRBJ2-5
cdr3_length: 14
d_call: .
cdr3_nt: TGTGCCAGCAGTAAATCCAACAGGGAAGAGACCCAGTACTTC
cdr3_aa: CASSKSNREETQYF

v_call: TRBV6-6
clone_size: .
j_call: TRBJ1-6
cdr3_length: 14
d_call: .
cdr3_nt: TGTGCCAGCAGCCAGCCGGGACTCCAGGGGCCCCTCCACTTT
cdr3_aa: CASSQPGLQGPLHF

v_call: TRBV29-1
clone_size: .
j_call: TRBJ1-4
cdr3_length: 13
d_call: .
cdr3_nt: TGCAGCGTTGCCAGGGGAACTAATGAAAAACTGTTTTTT
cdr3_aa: CSVARGTNEKLFF

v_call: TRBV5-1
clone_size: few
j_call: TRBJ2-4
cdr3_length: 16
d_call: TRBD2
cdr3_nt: TGCGCCAGCAGCGGAGGGACTAGTAGAGCCAAAAACATTCAGTACTTC
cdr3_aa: CASSGGTSRAKNIQYF

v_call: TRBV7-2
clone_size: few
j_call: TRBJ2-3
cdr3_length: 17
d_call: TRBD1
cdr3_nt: TGTGCCAGTAGAGGACAGGGGGCGCAAACTGCCACAGATACGCAGTATTTT
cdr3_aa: CASRGQGAQTATDTQYF

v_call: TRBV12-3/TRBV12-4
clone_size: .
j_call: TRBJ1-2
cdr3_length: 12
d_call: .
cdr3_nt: TGTGCCAGCAGTCGCTTGGGGGAGGGCTACACCTTC
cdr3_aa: CASSRLGEGYTF

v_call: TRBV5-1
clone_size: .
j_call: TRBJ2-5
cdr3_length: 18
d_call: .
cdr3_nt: TGCGCCAGCAGCTTCGGCCGTGTGGCAACGAGGAGTCGCGAGACCCAGTACTTC
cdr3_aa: CASSFGRVATRSRETQYF

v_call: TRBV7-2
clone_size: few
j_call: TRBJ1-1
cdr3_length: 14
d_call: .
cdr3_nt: TGTGCCAGCAGCTTAGAGGCTGCGCGAAGGAAGGCTTTCTTT
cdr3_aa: CASSLEAARRKAFF

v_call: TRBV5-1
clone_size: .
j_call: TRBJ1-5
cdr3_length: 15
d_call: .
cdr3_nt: TGCGCCAGCAGCTTGGCCGGGGGGGCCAATCAGCCCCAGCATTTT
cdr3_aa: CASSLAGGANQPQHF

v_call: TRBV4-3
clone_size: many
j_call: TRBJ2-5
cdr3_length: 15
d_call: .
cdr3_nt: TGCGCCAGCAGCCGGAGCTCGAGCAGGGTAGAGACCCAGTACTTC
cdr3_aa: CASSRSSSRVETQYF

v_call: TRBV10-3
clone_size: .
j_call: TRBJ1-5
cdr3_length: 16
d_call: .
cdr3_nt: TGTGCCATCAGTGAGTCGGTGTTGGCAGACAATCAGCCCCAGCATTTT
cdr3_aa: CAISESVLADNQPQHF